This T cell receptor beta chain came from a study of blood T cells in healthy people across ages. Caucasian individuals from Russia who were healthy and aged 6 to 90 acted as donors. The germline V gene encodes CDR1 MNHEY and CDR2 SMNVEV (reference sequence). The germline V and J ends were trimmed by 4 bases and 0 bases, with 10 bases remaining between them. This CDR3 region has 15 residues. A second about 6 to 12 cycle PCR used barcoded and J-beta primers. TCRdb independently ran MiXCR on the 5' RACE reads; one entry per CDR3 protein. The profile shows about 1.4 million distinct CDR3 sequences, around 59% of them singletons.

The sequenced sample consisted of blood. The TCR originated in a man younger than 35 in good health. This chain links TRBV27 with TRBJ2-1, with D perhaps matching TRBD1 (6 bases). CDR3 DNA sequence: TGTGCCAGCAGTTGGACAGTGACCTCCTACAATGAGCAGTTCTTC. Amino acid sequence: CASSWTVTSYNEQFF.